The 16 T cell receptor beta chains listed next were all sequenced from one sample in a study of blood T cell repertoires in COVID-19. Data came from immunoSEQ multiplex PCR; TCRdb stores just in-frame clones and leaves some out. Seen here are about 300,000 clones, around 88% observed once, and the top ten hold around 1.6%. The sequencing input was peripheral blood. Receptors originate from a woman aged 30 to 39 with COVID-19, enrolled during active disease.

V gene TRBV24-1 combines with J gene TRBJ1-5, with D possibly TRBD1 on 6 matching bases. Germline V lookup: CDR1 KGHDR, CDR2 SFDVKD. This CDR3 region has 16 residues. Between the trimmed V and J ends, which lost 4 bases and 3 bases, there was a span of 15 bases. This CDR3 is CATSEGGAGANQPQHF. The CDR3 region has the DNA TGTGCCACCAGTGAAGGGGGAGCGGGGGCCAATCAGCCCCAGCATTTT.

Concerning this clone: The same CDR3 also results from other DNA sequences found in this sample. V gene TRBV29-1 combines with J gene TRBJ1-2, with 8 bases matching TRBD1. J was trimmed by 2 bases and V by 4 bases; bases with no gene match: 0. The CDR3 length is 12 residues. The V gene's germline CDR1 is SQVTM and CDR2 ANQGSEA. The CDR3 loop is CSVGTGNYGYTF. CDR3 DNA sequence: TGCAGCGTTGGGACAGGGAACTATGGCTACACCTTC.

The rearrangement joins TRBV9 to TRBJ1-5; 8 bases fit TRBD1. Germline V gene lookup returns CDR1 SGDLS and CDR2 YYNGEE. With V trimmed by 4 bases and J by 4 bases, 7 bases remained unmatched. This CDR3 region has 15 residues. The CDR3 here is CASSLTGGSNQPQHF. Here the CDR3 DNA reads TGTGCCAGCAGCCTAACAGGGGGTAGTAATCAGCCCCAGCATTTT.

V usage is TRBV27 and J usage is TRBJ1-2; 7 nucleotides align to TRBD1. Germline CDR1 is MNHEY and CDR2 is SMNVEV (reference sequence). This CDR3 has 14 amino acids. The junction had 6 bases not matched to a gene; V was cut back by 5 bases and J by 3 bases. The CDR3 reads CASSPQGSYYGYTF. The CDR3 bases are TGTGCCAGCAGTCCACAGGGGAGTTACTATGGCTACACCTTC.

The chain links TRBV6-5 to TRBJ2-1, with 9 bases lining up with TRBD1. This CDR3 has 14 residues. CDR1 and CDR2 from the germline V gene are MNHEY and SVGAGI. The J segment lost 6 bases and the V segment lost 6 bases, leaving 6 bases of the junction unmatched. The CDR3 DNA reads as TGTGCCAGCAGCCCCGGGACAGGGCGCAATGAGCAGTTCTTC. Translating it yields CASSPGTGRNEQFF.

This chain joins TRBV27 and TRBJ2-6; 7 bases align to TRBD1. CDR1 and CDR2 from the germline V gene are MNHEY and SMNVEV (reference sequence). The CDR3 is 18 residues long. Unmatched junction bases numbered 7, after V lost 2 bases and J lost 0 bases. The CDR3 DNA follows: TGTGCCAGCAGTTTACGACAGGGTTCTATCTCTGGGGCCAACGTCCTGACTTTC. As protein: CASSLRQGSISGANVLTF.

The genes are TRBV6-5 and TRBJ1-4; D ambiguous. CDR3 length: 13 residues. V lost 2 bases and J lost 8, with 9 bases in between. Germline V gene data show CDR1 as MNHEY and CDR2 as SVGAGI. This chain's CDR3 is CASSYEGREKLFF. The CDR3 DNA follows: TGTGCCAGCAGTTACGAAGGGAGGGAAAAACTGTTTTTT.

The CDR3 DNA is TGTGCCAGCGGCACGGACTTTAACACTGAAGCTTTCTTT. It yields the protein CASGTDFNTEAFF. V is TRBV2 and J is TRBJ1-1, with D uncertain. This CDR3 is 13 amino acids long. From germline, CDR1 is SNHLY and CDR2 FYNNEI. V lost 8 bases to trimming and J lost 2 bases, with 12 bases between them.

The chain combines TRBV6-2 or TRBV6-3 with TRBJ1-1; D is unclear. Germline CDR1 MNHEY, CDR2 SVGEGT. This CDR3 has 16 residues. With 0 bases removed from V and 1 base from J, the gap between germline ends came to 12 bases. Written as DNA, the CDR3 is TGTGCCAGCAGTTACTCGATTTCTTGGCAGAACACTGAAGCTTTCTTT. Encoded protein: CASSYSISWQNTEAFF.

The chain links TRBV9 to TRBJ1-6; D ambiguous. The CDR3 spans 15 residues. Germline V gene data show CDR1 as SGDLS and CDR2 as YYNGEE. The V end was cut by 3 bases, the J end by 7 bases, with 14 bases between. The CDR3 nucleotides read TGTGCCAGCAGCGGTGGGAGTTCCCCCAATTCACCCCTCCACTTT. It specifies CASSGGSSPNSPLHF.

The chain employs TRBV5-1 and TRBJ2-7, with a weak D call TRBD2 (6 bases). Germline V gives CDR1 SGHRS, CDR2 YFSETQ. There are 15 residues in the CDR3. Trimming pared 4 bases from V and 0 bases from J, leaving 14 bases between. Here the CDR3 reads CASSTVGGFSYEQYF. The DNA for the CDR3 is TGCGCCAGCAGCACCGTCGGGGGATTCTCCTACGAGCAGTACTTC. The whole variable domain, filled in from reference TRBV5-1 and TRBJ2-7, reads KAGVTQTPRYLIKTRGQQVTLSCSPISGHRSVSWYQQTPGQGLQFLFEYFSETQRNKGNFPGRFSGRQFSNSRSEMNVSTLELGDSALYLCASSTVGGFSYEQYFGPGTRLTVT.

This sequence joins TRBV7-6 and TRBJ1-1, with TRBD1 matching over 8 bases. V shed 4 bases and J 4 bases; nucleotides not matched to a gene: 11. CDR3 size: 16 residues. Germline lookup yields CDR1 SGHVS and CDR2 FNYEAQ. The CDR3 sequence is CASSSSSQGVGTEAFF. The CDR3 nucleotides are TGTGCCAGCAGCTCATCCTCACAGGGGGTTGGCACTGAAGCTTTCTTT.

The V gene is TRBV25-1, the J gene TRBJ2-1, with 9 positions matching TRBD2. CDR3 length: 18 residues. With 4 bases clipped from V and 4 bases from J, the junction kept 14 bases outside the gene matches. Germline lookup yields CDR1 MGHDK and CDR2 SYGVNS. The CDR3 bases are TGTGCCAGCAGTGCCGTCGAGGCGGGGGGGCTGGTTTACAATGAGCAGTTCTTC. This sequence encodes CASSAVEAGGLVYNEQFF.

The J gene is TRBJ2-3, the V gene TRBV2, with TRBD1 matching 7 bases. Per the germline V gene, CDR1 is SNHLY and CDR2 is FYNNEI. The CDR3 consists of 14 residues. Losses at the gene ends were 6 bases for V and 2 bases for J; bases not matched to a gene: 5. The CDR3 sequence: CASRLQGFTDTQYF. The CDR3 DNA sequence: TGTGCCAGCAGGCTACAGGGGTTCACAGATACGCAGTATTTT.

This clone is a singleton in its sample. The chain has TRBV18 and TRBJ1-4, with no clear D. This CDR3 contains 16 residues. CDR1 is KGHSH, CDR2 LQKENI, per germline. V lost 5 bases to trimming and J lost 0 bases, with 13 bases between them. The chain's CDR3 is CASSAALVSTNEKLFF. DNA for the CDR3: TGTGCCAGCTCAGCGGCCCTCGTGTCAACTAATGAAAAACTGTTTTTT.

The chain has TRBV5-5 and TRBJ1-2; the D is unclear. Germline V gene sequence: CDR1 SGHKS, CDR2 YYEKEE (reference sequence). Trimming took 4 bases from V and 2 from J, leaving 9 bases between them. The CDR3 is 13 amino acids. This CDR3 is CASSPPGNYGYTF. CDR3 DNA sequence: TGTGCCAGCAGCCCACCGGGGAACTATGGCTACACCTTC.